The rows below give T cell receptor beta chains drawn from one sample of a study of T cell responses to AZD1222 COVID-19 vaccine. Here immunoSEQ multiplex PCR was the method, and the copy in TCRdb shows in-frame clones only, minus some. This table holds 110,000 to 150,000 clones, 92% found once. Sequenced here: peripheral blood, sampled on day 0 of AZD1222 vaccination. These TCRs come from an adult in good health. Both conserved end residues are part of each CDR3. D genes are given only for firm matches. Only part of the rows carry a size: once, few, many, or a class if the clone is expanded.

j_call v_call clone_size d_call cdr3_aa cdr3_nt
TRBJ2-2 TRBV7-9 - - CASSLGQLTGELFF TGTGCCAGCAGCCTGGGACAACTGACCGGGGAGCTGTTTTTT
TRBJ1-3 TRBV2 once - CASSPQGLAGNTIYF TGTGCCAGCAGCCCCCAGGGGCTGGCTGGAAACACCATATATTTT
TRBJ1-2 TRBV30 - - CAWSRTGLTNYGYTF TGTGCCTGGAGCCGAACAGGGTTAACTAACTATGGCTACACCTTC
TRBJ1-3 TRBV19 - - CASNPNSGNTIYF TGTGCCAGTAACCCTAACTCTGGAAACACCATATATTTT
TRBJ2-7 TRBV6-5 - - CASSFLIRPYEQYF TGTGCCAGCAGTTTCCTGATCAGACCCTACGAGCAGTACTTC
TRBJ2-7 TRBV5-1 - - CASSDTGTFSSYEQYF TGCGCCAGCAGCGATACCGGGACCTTCAGCTCCTACGAGCAGTACTTC
TRBJ1-1 TRBV29-1 - TRBD1 CSVADGTGGTEAFF TGCAGCGTTGCAGACGGGACAGGGGGGACTGAAGCTTTCTTT
TRBJ2-2 TRBV5-1 - - CASSLEEGTGELFF TGCGCCAGCAGCTTGGAAGAGGGGACCGGGGAGCTGTTTTTT
TRBJ2-2 TRBV5-1 few TRBD2 CASSSRTSGPGELFF TGCGCCAGCAGTTCCCGGACTAGCGGGCCCGGGGAGCTGTTTTTT
TRBJ1-1 TRBV9 - - CASSPRRLNTEAFF TGTGCCAGCAGCCCAAGACGACTGAACACTGAAGCTTTCTTT
TRBJ1-1 TRBV24-1 - - CATKGQRMLDGNTEAFF TGTGCCACCAAGGGGCAGCGTATGCTCGATGGGAACACTGAAGCTTTCTTT
TRBJ1-6 TRBV9 - TRBD1 CASSVVETGGSPLHF TGTGCCAGCAGCGTAGTAGAGACAGGGGGGTCACCCCTCCACTTT
TRBJ2-3 TRBV6-1 - TRBD2 CASSESLWGGQDTQYF TGTGCCAGCAGTGAATCCTTGTGGGGGGGTCAGGATACGCAGTATTTT
TRBJ2-6 TRBV28 - - CASSSRTGTNKGTSGANVLTF TGTGCCAGCAGTTCTCGGACCGGGACAAATAAAGGAACCTCTGGGGCCAACGTCCTGACTTTC
TRBJ1-1 TRBV5-1 - TRBD1 CASSPDRVNTEAFF TGCGCCAGCAGCCCAGACAGGGTGAACACTGAAGCTTTCTTT
TRBJ1-5 TRBV30 - - CAWSVLGGQPQHF TGTGCCTGGAGTGTCTTGGGAGGTCAGCCCCAGCATTTT
TRBJ1-6 TRBV14 - - CASSQNPGTSSPLHF TGTGCCAGCAGCCAAAACCCGGGAACGAGTTCACCCCTCCACTTT
TRBJ2-7 TRBV24-1 - - CATSGGYEQYF TGTGCCACCAGTGGGGGGTACGAGCAGTACTTC
TRBJ2-1 TRBV28 - - CASSWRSRSSYNEQFF TGTGCCAGCAGTTGGAGGTCTCGTAGCTCCTACAATGAGCAGTTCTTC
TRBJ1-2 TRBV19 - TRBD1 CASSPLPGQGRGYTF TGTGCCAGTAGTCCTCTCCCGGGACAGGGCCGGGGCTACACCTTC
TRBJ2-1 TRBV4-1 - TRBD2 CASSQVPGLAGDEQFF TGCGCCAGCAGCCAAGTCCCGGGACTAGCGGGGGATGAGCAGTTCTTC
TRBJ1-2 TRBV3-1/TRBV3-2 - TRBD1 CASSRGTGFDGYTF TGTGCCAGCAGCCGAGGGACAGGGTTTGATGGCTACACCTTC
TRBJ1-2 TRBV19 - - CASSLWTSPLRNYGYTF TGTGCCAGTAGTCTCTGGACAAGCCCTTTGAGGAACTATGGCTACACCTTC
TRBJ1-1 TRBV5-4 - TRBD1 CASSLTGGLNTEAFF TGTGCCAGCAGCTTGACAGGGGGCTTGAACACTGAAGCTTTCTTT
TRBJ1-1 TRBV13 - - CASSLGGGTEAFF TGTGCCAGCAGCTTGGGAGGGGGCACTGAAGCTTTCTTT
TRBJ1-5 TRBV23-1 - - CASSQSRGMGVGNQPQHF TGCGCCAGCAGTCAATCGCGAGGGATGGGGGTTGGCAATCAGCCCCAGCATTTT
TRBJ1-2 TRBV5-1 - - CASSLVGAQGYTF TGCGCCAGCAGCTTGGTGGGGGCTCAGGGCTACACCTTC
TRBJ2-7 TRBV6-5 - TRBD2 CASSYGGGSYEQYF TGTGCCAGCAGTTACGGCGGGGGGTCCTACGAGCAGTACTTC
TRBJ1-2 TRBV2 once - CASSPLYGPYGYTF TGTGCCAGCAGCCCGCTGTATGGGCCCTATGGCTACACCTTC
TRBJ1-3 TRBV9 - - CASSVGSSGNTIYF TGTGCCAGCAGCGTAGGCAGCTCTGGAAACACCATATATTTT
TRBJ2-1 TRBV7-6 - - CASSLGLMNEQFF TGTGCCAGCAGCTTAGGACTTATGAATGAGCAGTTCTTC
TRBJ1-6 TRBV4-1 - - CASSQSTGPNSPLHF TGCGCCAGCAGCCAGAGTACAGGGCCTAATTCACCCCTCCACTTT
TRBJ1-3 TRBV7-2 - - CASSLVSREIGNTIYF TGTGCCAGCAGCTTAGTCAGCAGGGAAATCGGAAACACCATATATTTT
TRBJ2-1 TRBV2 - - CANSEVLGIEQFF TGTGCCAACAGTGAAGTCCTTGGAATTGAGCAGTTCTTC
TRBJ2-1 TRBV6-5 few - CASSYNAGPVDEQFF TGTGCCAGCAGTTACAACGCGGGACCGGTGGATGAGCAGTTCTTC
TRBJ2-3 TRBV30 - - CAWSVLGGATDTQYF TGTGCCTGGAGTGTATTAGGGGGGGCGACAGATACGCAGTATTTT
TRBJ1-1 TRBV6-4 - - CASSYTLNTEAFF TGTGCCAGCAGCTACACATTGAACACTGAAGCTTTCTTT
TRBJ2-1 TRBV7-3 few - CASSLGGLREQFF TGTGCCAGCAGCTTAGGGGGGCTACGGGAGCAGTTCTTC
TRBJ1-2 TRBV20-1 - - CSASPRGANYGYTF TGCAGTGCTAGTCCCCGGGGCGCTAACTATGGCTACACCTTC
TRBJ1-5 TRBV19 once TRBD1 CASSDPGQMQPQHF TGTGCCAGTAGTGACCCGGGACAGATGCAGCCCCAGCATTTT
TRBJ2-5 TRBV4-1 once - CASSRSDRPQETQYF TGCGCCAGCAGCCGGTCCGACAGGCCCCAAGAGACCCAGTACTTC
TRBJ1-2 TRBV6-1 - TRBD1 CASSEIGQGAMYGYTF TGTGCCAGCAGTGAAATCGGACAGGGGGCTATGTATGGCTACACCTTC
TRBJ2-1 TRBV11-3 - - CASSSVLPRQGRYNEQFF TGTGCCAGCAGCTCCGTCCTTCCTAGGCAGGGGAGGTACAATGAGCAGTTCTTC
TRBJ1-6 TRBV2 - TRBD1 CASRPGTGENSPLHF TGTGCCAGCCGGCCCGGGACAGGGGAAAATTCACCCCTCCACTTT
TRBJ2-7 TRBV2 few TRBD2 CASSDPGLAPYEQYF TGTGCCAGCAGTGACCCGGGACTAGCCCCCTACGAGCAGTACTTC
TRBJ2-1 TRBV28 - - CASSPIGSGTSPYNEQFF TGTGCCAGCAGCCCCATAGGCTCTGGGACAAGCCCATACAATGAGCAGTTCTTC
TRBJ2-1 TRBV9 - TRBD2 CASSGVTGTIFHEQFF TGTGCCAGCAGCGGCGTCACCGGGACTATCTTCCATGAGCAGTTCTTC
TRBJ2-5 TRBV5-4 - TRBD1 CASSLGTGEKETQYF TGTGCCAGCAGCTTGGGGACAGGGGAAAAAGAGACCCAGTACTTC
TRBJ2-4 TRBV27 once TRBD2 CASSLGPGLAGRRRNIQYF TGTGCCAGCAGTTTAGGCCCGGGACTAGCTGGGAGAAGGAGAAACATTCAGTACTTC
TRBJ2-1 TRBV27 few - CATLRGNHEQFF TGTGCCACCCTCCGGGGGAACCATGAGCAGTTCTTC
TRBJ1-1 TRBV28 - - CASRGWNTEAFF TGTGCCAGCAGGGGGTGGAACACTGAAGCTTTCTTT
TRBJ1-1 TRBV5-1 - TRBD1 CASSWGTANTEAFF TGCGCCAGCAGCTGGGGGACAGCGAACACTGAAGCTTTCTTT
TRBJ1-5 TRBV6-6 once - CASTLGGAGNYQPQHF TGTGCCAGCACCCTCGGGGGGGCGGGAAATTATCAGCCCCAGCATTTT
TRBJ2-2 TRBV5-4 - TRBD2 CASSPSGRARTGELFF TGTGCCAGCAGTCCAAGCGGGAGGGCGAGGACCGGGGAGCTGTTTTTT
TRBJ2-7 TRBV19 - TRBD2 CASSMGGGLAMSEQYF TGTGCCAGTAGTATGGGAGGGGGACTAGCCATGAGCGAGCAGTACTTC
TRBJ2-7 TRBV6-5 - - CASSYSGNLKYEQYF TGTGCCAGCAGTTACTCCGGGAACCTTAAATACGAGCAGTACTTC
TRBJ1-1 TRBV19 - TRBD1 CASSIDRTGDMNTEAFF TGTGCCAGTAGTATCGATCGGACAGGGGACATGAACACTGAAGCTTTCTTT
TRBJ1-6 TRBV27 - TRBD1 CASSSTGGISPLHF TGTGCCAGCAGTTCCACAGGGGGCATTTCACCCCTCCACTTT
TRBJ1-2 TRBV4-2 - - CASSQEGGYPNYGYTF TGTGCCAGCAGCCAAGAGGGAGGGTACCCTAACTATGGCTACACCTTC
TRBJ2-7 TRBV28 - TRBD1 CASSLGDSTYEQYF TGTGCCAGCAGCCTAGGGGACAGCACCTACGAGCAGTACTTC